This T cell receptor (beta chain) stems from a study of blood T cell repertoires in COVID-19. The assay was immunoSEQ multiplex PCR, and TCRdb's table has in-frame clones only and misses some. The table has 210,000 or so clones, 84% seen once; the top ten hold approximately 8.1%. In germline, CDR1 is LGHDT, CDR2 YNNKEL (reference sequence). The CDR3 consists of 15 residues. After removal of 4 bases from V and 5 bases from J, the junction contained 7 bases not matched to a gene. The sample consisted of peripheral blood. This TCR was sampled from a woman aged 50 to 65 with active or convalescent COVID-19. V usage is TRBV3-1 (or the pseudogene TRBV3-2) and J usage is TRBJ1-5; 8 positions agree with TRBD1. The DNA of the CDR3 is TGTGCCAGCAGCCGGGGGGCAGGGGGCTATCAGCCCCAGCATTTT. It encodes CASSRGAGGYQPQHF.